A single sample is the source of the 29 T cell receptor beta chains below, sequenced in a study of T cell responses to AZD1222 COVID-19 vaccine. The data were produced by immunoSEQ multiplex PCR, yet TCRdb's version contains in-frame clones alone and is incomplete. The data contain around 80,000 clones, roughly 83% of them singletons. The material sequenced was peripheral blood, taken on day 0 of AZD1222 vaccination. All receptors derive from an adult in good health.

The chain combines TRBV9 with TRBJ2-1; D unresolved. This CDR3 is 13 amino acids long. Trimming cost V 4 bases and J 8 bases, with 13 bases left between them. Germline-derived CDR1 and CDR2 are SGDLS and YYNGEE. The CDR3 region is CASSLQASHEQFF. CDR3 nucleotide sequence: TGTGCCAGCAGCCTGCAGGCGTCCCATGAGCAGTTCTTC.

The CDR3 region has the DNA TGCGCCAGCAGCCAAGACCAACAGGGGAACTATGGCTACACCTTC. Amino acids: CASSQDQQGNYGYTF. The V and J genes are TRBV4-3 and TRBJ1-2, with 7 positions matching TRBD1. CDR1 and CDR2 (germline): LGHNA, YSLEER. The CDR3 is made up of 15 amino acids. V trimming: 0 bases; J trimming: 2 bases; junction bases outside the gene matches: 3.

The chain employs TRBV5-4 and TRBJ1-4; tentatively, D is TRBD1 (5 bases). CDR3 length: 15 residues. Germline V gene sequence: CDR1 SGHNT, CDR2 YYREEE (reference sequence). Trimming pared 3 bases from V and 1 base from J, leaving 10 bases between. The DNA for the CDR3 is TGTGCCAGCAGCTCCGGACACCTAACTAATGAAAAACTGTTTTTT. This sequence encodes CASSSGHLTNEKLFF.

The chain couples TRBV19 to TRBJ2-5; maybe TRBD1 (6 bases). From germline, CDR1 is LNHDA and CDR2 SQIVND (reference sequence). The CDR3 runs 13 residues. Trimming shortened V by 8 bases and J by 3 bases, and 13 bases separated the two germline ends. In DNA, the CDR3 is TGTGCCAGTTCCAAGCCAGGGGAAGAGACCCAGTACTTC. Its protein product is CASSKPGEETQYF. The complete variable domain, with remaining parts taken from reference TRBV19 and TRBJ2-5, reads DGGITQSPKYLFRKEGQNVTLSCEQNLNHDAMYWYRQDPGQGLRLIYYSQIVNDFQKGDIAEGYSVSREKKESFPLTVTSAQKNPTAFYLCASSKPGEETQYFGPGTRLLVL.

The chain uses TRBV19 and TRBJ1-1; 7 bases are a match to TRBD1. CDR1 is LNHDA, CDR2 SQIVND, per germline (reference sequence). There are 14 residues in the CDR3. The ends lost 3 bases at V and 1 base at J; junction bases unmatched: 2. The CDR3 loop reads CASSMTGSNTEAFF. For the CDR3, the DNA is TGTGCCAGTAGTATGACAGGGTCGAACACTGAAGCTTTCTTT.

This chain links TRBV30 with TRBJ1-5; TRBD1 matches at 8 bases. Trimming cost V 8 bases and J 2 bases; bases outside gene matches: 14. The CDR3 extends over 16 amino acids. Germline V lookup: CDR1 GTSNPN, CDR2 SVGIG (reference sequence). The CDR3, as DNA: TGTGCCGGCATCACAAGAGAGGACAGGGGCAATCAGCCCCAGCATTTT. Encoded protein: CAGITREDRGNQPQHF.

The CDR3 DNA sequence: TGCGCCAGCAACCCCGGGGCAGGGGCCTTCCAAGAGACCCAGTACTTC. Protein sequence: CASNPGAGAFQETQYF. V gene TRBV5-1 combines with J gene TRBJ2-5; tentative D call: TRBD1 (6 bases). CDR1 is SGHRS and CDR2 is YFSETQ in the germline V gene. The CDR3 is 16 amino acids. The ends were cut back, 6 bases at V and 1 base at J, with 19 bases in the middle.

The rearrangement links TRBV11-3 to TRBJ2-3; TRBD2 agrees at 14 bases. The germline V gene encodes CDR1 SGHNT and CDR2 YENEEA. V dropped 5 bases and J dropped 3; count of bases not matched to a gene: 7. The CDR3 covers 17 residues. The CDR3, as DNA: TGTGCCAGCAGCCTAGGGACTAGCGGGAGACAAACAGATACGCAGTATTTT. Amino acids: CASSLGTSGRQTDTQYF.

CDR3 in amino acids: CASSEELAGSGELFF. The CDR3 DNA reads as TGCGCCAGCAGTGAAGAACTAGCGGGATCCGGGGAGCTGTTTTTT. The genes are TRBV10-1 and TRBJ2-2; 10 bases line up with TRBD2. Germline V gene lookup returns CDR1 WNHNN and CDR2 SYGVQD (reference sequence). CDR3 length equals 15 residues. The V segment lost 3 bases and the J segment 6 bases; nucleotides outside the gene matches: 4.

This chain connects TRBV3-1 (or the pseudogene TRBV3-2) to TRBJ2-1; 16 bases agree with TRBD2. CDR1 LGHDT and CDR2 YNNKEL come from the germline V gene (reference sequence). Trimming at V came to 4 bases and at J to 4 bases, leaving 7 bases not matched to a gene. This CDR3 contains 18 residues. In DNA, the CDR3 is TGTGCCAGCAGCCTCGGGACTAGCGGGGGGGCTTGGTACAATGAGCAGTTCTTC. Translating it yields CASSLGTSGGAWYNEQFF.

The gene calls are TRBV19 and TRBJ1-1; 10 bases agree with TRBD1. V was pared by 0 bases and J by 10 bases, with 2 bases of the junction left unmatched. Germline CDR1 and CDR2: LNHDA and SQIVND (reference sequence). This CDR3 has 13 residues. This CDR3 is CASSIDRTGGAFF. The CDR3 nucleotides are TGTGCCAGTAGTATAGACAGGACAGGGGGAGCTTTCTTT.

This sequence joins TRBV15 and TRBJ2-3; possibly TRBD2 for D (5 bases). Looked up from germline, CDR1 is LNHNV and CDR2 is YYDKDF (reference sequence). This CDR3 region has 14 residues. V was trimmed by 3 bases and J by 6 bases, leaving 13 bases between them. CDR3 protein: CATSSETRMDTQYF. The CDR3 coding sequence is TGTGCCACCAGCAGTGAAACTAGAATGGATACGCAGTATTTT.

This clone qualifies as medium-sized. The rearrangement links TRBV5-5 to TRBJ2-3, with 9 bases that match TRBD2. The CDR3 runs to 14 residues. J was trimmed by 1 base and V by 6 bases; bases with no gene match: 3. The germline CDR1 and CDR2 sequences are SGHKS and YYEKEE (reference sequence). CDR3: CASTRTSGTDTQYF. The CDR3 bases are TGTGCCAGCACCAGGACTAGCGGCACAGATACGCAGTATTTT.

The CDR3 spells CASSLDRPNYGYTF. The CDR3 DNA sequence: TGTGCCAGCAGCTTGGACAGACCCAACTATGGCTACACCTTC. This chain uses TRBV5-4 with TRBJ1-2; no reliable D call. This CDR3 contains 14 residues. The germline gives CDR1 SGHNT, CDR2 YYREEE (reference sequence). Trimming shortened V by 0 bases and J by 2 bases, and 8 bases separated the two germline ends.

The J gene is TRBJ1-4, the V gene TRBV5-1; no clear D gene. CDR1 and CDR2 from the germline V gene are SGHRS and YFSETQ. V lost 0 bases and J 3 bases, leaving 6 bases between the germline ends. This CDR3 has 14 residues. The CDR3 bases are TGCGCCAGCAGCTTGGCTCAGCCTAATGAAAAACTGTTTTTT. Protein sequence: CASSLAQPNEKLFF.

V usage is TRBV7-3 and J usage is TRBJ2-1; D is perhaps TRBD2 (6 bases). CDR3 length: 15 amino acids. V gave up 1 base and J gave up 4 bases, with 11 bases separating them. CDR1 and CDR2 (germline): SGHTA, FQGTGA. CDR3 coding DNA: TGTGCCAGCAGCTTAATTGGCGGAGGGTACAATGAGCAGTTCTTC. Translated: CASSLIGGGYNEQFF.

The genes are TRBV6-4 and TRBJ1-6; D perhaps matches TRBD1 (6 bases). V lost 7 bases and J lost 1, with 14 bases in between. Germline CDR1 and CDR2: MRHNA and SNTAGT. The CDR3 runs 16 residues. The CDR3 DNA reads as TGTGCCAGCAAAGACCACAGGGAATCCTATAATTCACCCCTCCACTTT. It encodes CASKDHRESYNSPLHF.

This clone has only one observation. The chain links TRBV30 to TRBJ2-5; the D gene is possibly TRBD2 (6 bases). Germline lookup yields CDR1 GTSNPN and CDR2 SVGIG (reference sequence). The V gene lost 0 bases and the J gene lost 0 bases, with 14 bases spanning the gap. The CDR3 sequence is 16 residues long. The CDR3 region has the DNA TGTGCCTGGAGTGTAATTGGAGGGCCAGACCAAGAGACCCAGTACTTC. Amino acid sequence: CAWSVIGGPDQETQYF. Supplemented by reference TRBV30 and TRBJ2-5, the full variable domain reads SQTIHQWPATLVQPVGSPLSLECTVEGTSNPNLYWYRQAAGRGLQLLFYSVGIGQISSEVPQNLSASRPQDRQFILSSKKLLLSDSGFYLCAWSVIGGPDQETQYFGPGTRLLVL.

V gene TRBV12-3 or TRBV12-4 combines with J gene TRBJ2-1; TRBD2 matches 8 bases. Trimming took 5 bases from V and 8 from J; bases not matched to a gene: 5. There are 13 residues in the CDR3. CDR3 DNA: TGTGCCAGCAGTCGGGGGGGGCGGGATGAGCAGTTCTTC. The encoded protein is CASSRGGRDEQFF.

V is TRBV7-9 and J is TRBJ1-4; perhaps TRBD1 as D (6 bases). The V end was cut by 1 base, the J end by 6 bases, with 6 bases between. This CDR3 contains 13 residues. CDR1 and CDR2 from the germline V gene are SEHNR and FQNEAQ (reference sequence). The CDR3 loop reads CASSLGTDEKLFF. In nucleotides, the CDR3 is TGTGCCAGCAGCTTAGGGACAGATGAAAAACTGTTTTTT.

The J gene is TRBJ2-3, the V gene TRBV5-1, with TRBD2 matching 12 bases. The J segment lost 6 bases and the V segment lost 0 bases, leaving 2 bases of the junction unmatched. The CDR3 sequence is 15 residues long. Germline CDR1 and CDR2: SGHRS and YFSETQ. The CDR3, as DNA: TGCGCCAGCAGCTTGGGACTAGCGGGAGAGGATACGCAGTATTTT. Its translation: CASSLGLAGEDTQYF.

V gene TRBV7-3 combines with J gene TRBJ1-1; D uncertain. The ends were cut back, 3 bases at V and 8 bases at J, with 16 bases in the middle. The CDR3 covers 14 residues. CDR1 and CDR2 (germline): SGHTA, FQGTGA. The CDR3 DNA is TGTGCCAGCAGCTTGAATCCGGCTTCGAGCGAAGCTTTCTTT. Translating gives CASSLNPASSEAFF.

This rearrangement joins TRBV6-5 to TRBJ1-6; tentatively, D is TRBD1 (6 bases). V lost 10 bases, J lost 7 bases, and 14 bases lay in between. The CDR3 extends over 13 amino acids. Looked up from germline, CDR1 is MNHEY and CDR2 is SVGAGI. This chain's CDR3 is CATKQGYNSPLHF. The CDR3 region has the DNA TGTGCCACCAAACAGGGATACAATTCACCCCTCCACTTT.

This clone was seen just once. CDR3 nucleotide sequence: TGTGCCAGCAGCGGGACAGGCTATGAAAAACTGTTTTTT. As protein: CASSGTGYEKLFF. The chain has TRBV12-3 or TRBV12-4 and TRBJ1-4; TRBD1 matches 8 bases. The CDR3 runs to 13 residues. V gave up 6 bases and J gave up 6 bases; unmatched junction bases: 3.

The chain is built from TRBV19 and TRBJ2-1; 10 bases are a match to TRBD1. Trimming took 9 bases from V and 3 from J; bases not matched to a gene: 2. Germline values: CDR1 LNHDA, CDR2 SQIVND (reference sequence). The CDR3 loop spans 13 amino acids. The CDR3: CASRTGGYNEQFF. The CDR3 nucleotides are TGTGCCAGCCGGACAGGGGGCTACAATGAGCAGTTCTTC.

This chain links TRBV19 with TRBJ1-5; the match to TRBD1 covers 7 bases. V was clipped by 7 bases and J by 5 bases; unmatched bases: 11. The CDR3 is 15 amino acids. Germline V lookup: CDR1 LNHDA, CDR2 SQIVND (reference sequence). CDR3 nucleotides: TGTGCCAGTACCGAGACAGGGAACGCATATCAGCCCCAGCATTTT. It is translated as CASTETGNAYQPQHF.

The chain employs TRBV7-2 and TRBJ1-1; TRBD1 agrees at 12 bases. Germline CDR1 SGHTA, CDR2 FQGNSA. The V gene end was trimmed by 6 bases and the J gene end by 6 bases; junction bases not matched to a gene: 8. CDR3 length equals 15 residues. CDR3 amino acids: CASRGQGAVGSEAFF. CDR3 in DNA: TGTGCCAGCAGGGGACAGGGGGCGGTAGGGTCTGAAGCTTTCTTT.

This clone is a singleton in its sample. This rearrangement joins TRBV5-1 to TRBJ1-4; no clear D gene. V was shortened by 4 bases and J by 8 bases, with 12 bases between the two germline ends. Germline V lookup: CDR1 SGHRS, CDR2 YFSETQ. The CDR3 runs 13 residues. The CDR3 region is CASSNSVEEKLFF. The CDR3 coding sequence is TGCGCCAGCAGCAATTCGGTGGAGGAAAAACTGTTTTTT.

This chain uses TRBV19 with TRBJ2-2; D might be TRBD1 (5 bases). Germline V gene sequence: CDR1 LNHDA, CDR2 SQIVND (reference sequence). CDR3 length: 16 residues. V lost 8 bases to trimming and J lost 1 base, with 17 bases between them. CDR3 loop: CASRKGYRRNTGELFF. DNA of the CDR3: TGTGCCAGTCGTAAGGGTTACAGGAGGAACACCGGGGAGCTGTTTTTT.